This TCR beta chain was identified during a study of blood T cell repertoires in COVID-19. CDR3 length: 13 residues. V was clipped by 9 bases and J by 6 bases; unmatched bases: 6. Per germline, CDR1 MNHEY and CDR2 SMNVEV (reference sequence). Clones were read by immunoSEQ multiplex PCR, and TCRdb kept only the in-frame ones, dropping some. The data hold about 330,000 clones, with about 82% observed a single time. V is TRBV27 and J is TRBJ1-3, with TRBD1 matching over 9 bases. Sequencing used peripheral blood. The receptor comes from a woman between 50 and 59 years old with acute or convalescent COVID-19. The CDR3 region has the DNA TGTGCCAGTTGGGACAGGGCATCAAACACCATATATTTT. Encoded protein: CASWDRASNTIYF.